What follows describes a single TCR beta chain. The CDR3 is 18 amino acids. V dropped 2 bases and J dropped 4 bases, with 23 bases sitting between them. Germline values: CDR1 SGHTA, CDR2 FQGNSA. The data originate from a study of technical replicates of blood from a few donors. Measured with immunoSEQ multiplex PCR; TCRdb has only the in-frame clones, and not every one. Among roughly 76,000 clones listed, around 94% were seen once. The chain combines TRBV7-2 with TRBJ2-5; a possible D gene is TRBD2 (6 bases). The TCR was taken from a human donor in good health. The sample taken for sequencing was T cells isolated from PBMCs. This CDR3 is CASSLNFARAGFGETQYF. In nucleotides, the CDR3 is TGTGCCAGCAGCTTAAATTTTGCTCGGGCGGGGTTTGGAGAGACCCAGTACTTC. Using reference TRBV7-2 and TRBJ2-5 for the parts outside the CDR3, the full variable domain is GAGVSQSPSNKVTEKGKDVELRCDPISGHTALYWYRQSLGQGLEFLIYFQGNSAPDKSGLPSDRFSAERTGGSVSTLTIQRTQQEDSAVYLCASSLNFARAGFGETQYFGPGTRLLVL.